Listed below are T cell receptor beta chains from one sample, sequenced in a study of blood T cell repertoires in COVID-19. TCRdb keeps only in-frame clones here, not all; method: immunoSEQ multiplex PCR. Here the sample spans roughly 300,000 clones, roughly 87% being singletons. Sequencing input: peripheral blood. These receptors all stem from a human donor in a cohort sampled during active COVID-19. Both conserved end residues are part of each CDR3. Each record gives: CDR3 protein, CDR3 DNA, V gene, clone size, J gene, D gene, CDR3 length. D genes are given only for firm matches. Clone size is not always given. Where it is, it says once, few, many or a class for expanded clones.

CDR3: CASKQFFNEQFF; DNA: TGTGCCAGCAAACAGTTTTTCAATGAGCAGTTCTTC; V: TRBV5-8; size: .; J: TRBJ2-1; D: .; length: 12
CDR3: CASSRDRATNEKLFF; DNA: TGTGCCAGTAGCCGAGACAGGGCTACTAATGAAAAACTGTTTTTT; V: TRBV19; size: .; J: TRBJ1-4; D: TRBD1; length: 15
CDR3: CASSPTSYPIYEQYF; DNA: TGTGCCAGCAGCCCTACTAGCTACCCGATCTACGAGCAGTACTTC; V: TRBV9; size: .; J: TRBJ2-7; D: .; length: 15
CDR3: CASSYLSGNTEAFF; DNA: TGTGCCAGCAGTTACTTATCGGGGAACACTGAAGCTTTCTTT; V: TRBV6-5; size: .; J: TRBJ1-1; D: .; length: 14
CDR3: CASSPGTGGNTIYF; DNA: TGTGCCAGCAGCCCCGGGACAGGTGGAAACACCATATATTTT; V: TRBV2; size: .; J: TRBJ1-3; D: TRBD1; length: 14
CDR3: CASSPLRVWAAWGQGGQYF; DNA: TGTGCCAGCAGCCCTTTGAGGGTGTGGGCGGCGTGGGGCCAAGGGGGCCAGTACTTC; V: TRBV7-8; size: few; J: TRBJ2-5; D: .; length: 19
CDR3: CASSLMGTGAFF; DNA: TGTGCCAGCAGCCTAATGGGGACAGGGGCTTTCTTT; V: TRBV7-9; size: .; J: TRBJ1-1; D: TRBD1; length: 12
CDR3: CAIRGPGLAGSYEQYF; DNA: TGTGCCATTAGGGGCCCGGGACTAGCGGGATCCTACGAGCAGTACTTC; V: TRBV10-3; size: .; J: TRBJ2-7; D: TRBD2; length: 16
CDR3: CTSSLSQTLPRETQYF; DNA: TGCACCAGCAGTCTCTCACAGACGCTCCCCCGAGAGACCCAGTACTTC; V: TRBV1; size: .; J: TRBJ2-5; D: .; length: 16
CDR3: CASARIGSTGELFF; DNA: TGTGCCAGCGCTCGTATCGGGTCCACGGGGGAGCTGTTTTTT; V: TRBV13; size: .; J: TRBJ2-2; D: .; length: 14
CDR3: CASKGRDNTEAFF; DNA: TGTGCCAGTAAAGGGAGAGATAACACTGAAGCTTTCTTT; V: TRBV19; size: once; J: TRBJ1-1; D: .; length: 13
CDR3: CASSYGSGEQYF; DNA: TGTGCCAGCAGTTACGGATCGGGGGAGCAGTACTTC; V: TRBV6-2/TRBV6-3; size: few; J: TRBJ2-7; D: .; length: 12
CDR3: CASSLSTGNEKLFF; DNA: TGTGCCAGCAGTCTGTCGACAGGGAATGAAAAACTGTTTTTT; V: TRBV28; size: .; J: TRBJ1-4; D: TRBD1; length: 14
CDR3: CASSPGHRNQPQHF; DNA: TGTGCCAGCAGCCCCGGACACCGCAATCAGCCCCAGCATTTT; V: TRBV3-1/TRBV3-2; size: once; J: TRBJ1-5; D: .; length: 14
CDR3: CASSPGTATYEQYF; DNA: TGTGCCAGCTCACCAGGGACTGCCACCTACGAGCAGTACTTC; V: TRBV18; size: .; J: TRBJ2-7; D: .; length: 14
CDR3: CASSIRMEALNEQFF; DNA: TGTGCCAGTAGTATTAGGATGGAAGCGCTGAATGAGCAGTTCTTC; V: TRBV19; size: .; J: TRBJ2-1; D: .; length: 15
CDR3: CASSITSGRAGYNEQFF; DNA: TGTGCCAGTAGTATCACTAGCGGGAGGGCGGGATACAATGAGCAGTTCTTC; V: TRBV19; size: .; J: TRBJ2-1; D: TRBD2; length: 17
CDR3: CASSPSKGENTEAFF; DNA: TGTGCCAGCAGCCCCTCGAAAGGGGAGAACACTGAAGCTTTCTTT; V: TRBV7-9; size: few; J: TRBJ1-1; D: .; length: 15
CDR3: CACQGGYEQYF; DNA: TGTGCCTGCCAGGGGGGCTACGAGCAGTACTTC; V: TRBV30; size: many; J: TRBJ2-7; D: .; length: 11
CDR3: CASSESGQPNTEAFF; DNA: TGTGCCAGCAGTGAATCAGGACAGCCGAACACTGAAGCTTTCTTT; V: TRBV25-1; size: once; J: TRBJ1-1; D: .; length: 15
CDR3: CASSYSTVSSGNTIYF; DNA: TGTGCCAGCAGTTACTCGACAGTTTCTTCTGGAAACACCATATATTTT; V: TRBV6-5; size: .; J: TRBJ1-3; D: .; length: 16
CDR3: CASGGQGLNYGYTF; DNA: TGTGCCAGCGGTGGACAGGGGCTAAACTATGGCTACACCTTC; V: TRBV2; size: .; J: TRBJ1-2; D: TRBD1; length: 14
CDR3: CASSFRWSGSRSEQFF; DNA: TGTGCCAGTAGTTTCCGGTGGAGCGGGAGTCGAAGTGAGCAGTTCTTC; V: TRBV19; size: .; J: TRBJ2-1; D: TRBD2; length: 16
CDR3: CASGGAPIYEQYF; DNA: TGTGCCAGCGGGGGGGCGCCCATCTACGAGCAGTACTTC; V: TRBV11-2; size: .; J: TRBJ2-7; D: .; length: 13
CDR3: CASSPSAQLAGGEQFF; DNA: TGCGCCAGCAGCCCCTCGGCTCAACTAGCGGGAGGTGAGCAGTTCTTC; V: TRBV4-3; size: .; J: TRBJ2-1; D: TRBD2; length: 16
CDR3: CASSIRDRTYEQYF; DNA: TGTGCCAGTAGTATTCGAGACAGAACCTACGAGCAGTACTTC; V: TRBV19; size: .; J: TRBJ2-7; D: .; length: 14
CDR3: CASSLRAGGSYNEQFF; DNA: TGTGCCAGCAGCTTAAGAGCGGGGGGCTCCTACAATGAGCAGTTCTTC; V: TRBV5-4; size: few; J: TRBJ2-1; D: TRBD2; length: 16
CDR3: CASSREAGGDTGELFF; DNA: TGTGCCAGCAGCAGAGAAGCGGGAGGGGACACCGGGGAGCTGTTTTTT; V: TRBV7-6; size: .; J: TRBJ2-2; D: TRBD2; length: 16
CDR3: CASSLSDRDVSPLHF; DNA: TGCGCCAGCAGCCTATCCGACAGGGACGTTTCACCCCTCCACTTT; V: TRBV5-1; size: .; J: TRBJ1-6; D: TRBD1; length: 15
CDR3: CASSLTGTSGLFTYEQYF; DNA: TGTGCCAGCAGTCTAACCGGGACTAGCGGACTCTTTACCTACGAGCAGTACTTC; V: TRBV6-6; size: many; J: TRBJ2-7; D: TRBD2; length: 18
CDR3: CASSLGAELFF; DNA: TGTGCCAGTAGTTTAGGGGCTGAACTGTTCTTC; V: TRBV19; size: .; J: TRBJ2-1; D: .; length: 11
CDR3: CASSRGLAGHNEQFF; DNA: TGTGCCAGCAGCAGGGGACTAGCGGGCCACAATGAGCAGTTCTTC; V: TRBV7-2; size: .; J: TRBJ2-1; D: TRBD2; length: 15
CDR3: CASSIGQGANTEAFF; DNA: TGTGCCAGCAGCATCGGACAGGGGGCGAACACTGAAGCTTTCTTT; V: TRBV7-2; size: .; J: TRBJ1-1; D: TRBD1; length: 15
CDR3: CASSLTSGRMEQYF; DNA: TGTGCCAGCAGTTTAACTAGCGGGAGGATGGAGCAGTACTTC; V: TRBV28; size: once; J: TRBJ2-7; D: TRBD2; length: 14
CDR3: CASTGQYGGYTF; DNA: TGTGCCAGCACAGGACAATACGGAGGCTACACCTTC; V: TRBV28; size: .; J: TRBJ1-2; D: .; length: 12
CDR3: CASRHRAGQNTEAFF; DNA: TGTGCCAGCAGGCACAGGGCAGGACAGAACACTGAAGCTTTCTTT; V: TRBV7-8; size: .; J: TRBJ1-1; D: .; length: 15
CDR3: CASSAGGGSHNEQFF; DNA: TGTGCCAGCAGCGCCGGGGGTGGGAGCCACAATGAGCAGTTCTTC; V: TRBV7-9; size: .; J: TRBJ2-1; D: .; length: 15
CDR3: CASRDRGRRSTYGYTF; DNA: TGTGCCTCCCGGGACAGGGGGCGGAGGTCTACCTATGGCTACACCTTC; V: TRBV30; size: .; J: TRBJ1-2; D: TRBD1; length: 16
CDR3: CASSEEPGIGGTEAFF; DNA: TGCGCCAGCAGTGAGGAGCCGGGGATCGGGGGCACTGAAGCTTTCTTT; V: TRBV10-2; size: .; J: TRBJ1-1; D: .; length: 16
CDR3: CAITSGQIYGYTF; DNA: TGTGCCATCACCTCAGGACAAATATATGGCTACACCTTC; V: TRBV10-3; size: .; J: TRBJ1-2; D: .; length: 13
CDR3: CASSGQGSGSPLHF; DNA: TGTGCCAGCAGCGGACAGGGATCAGGATCACCCCTCCACTTT; V: TRBV2; size: .; J: TRBJ1-6; D: TRBD1; length: 14
CDR3: CASSQIQGVGYTF; DNA: TGCGCCAGCAGCCAAATACAGGGCGTTGGCTACACCTTC; V: TRBV5-1; size: .; J: TRBJ1-2; D: .; length: 13
CDR3: CAWSVTGSQPQHF; DNA: TGTGCCTGGAGTGTAACCGGGAGTCAGCCCCAGCATTTT; V: TRBV30; size: .; J: TRBJ1-5; D: .; length: 13
CDR3: CASSGSSGTYGYTF; DNA: TGTGCCAGCAGCGGTAGCTCGGGTACTTATGGCTACACCTTC; V: TRBV9; size: .; J: TRBJ1-2; D: .; length: 14
CDR3: CASSGGGTTIVDTQYF; DNA: TGTGCCAGCAGCGGAGGGGGGACTACCATAGTTGATACGCAGTATTTT; V: TRBV9; size: .; J: TRBJ2-3; D: .; length: 16
CDR3: CASSSGTSGYNEQFF; DNA: TGTGCCAGCAGTTCCGGGACTAGCGGTTACAATGAGCAGTTCTTC; V: TRBV9; size: .; J: TRBJ2-1; D: TRBD2; length: 15
CDR3: CASSHRQSYGYTF; DNA: TGTGCCAGCAGCCACAGACAATCCTATGGCTACACCTTC; V: TRBV3-1/TRBV3-2; size: .; J: TRBJ1-2; D: .; length: 13
CDR3: CASSEGTGSSPLHF; DNA: TGTGCCAGCAGTGAAGGGACAGGGAGCTCACCCCTCCACTTT; V: TRBV2; size: .; J: TRBJ1-6; D: TRBD1; length: 14
CDR3: CASSVGSLAGGREQFF; DNA: TGTGCCAGCAGTGTCGGTTCACTAGCGGGGGGTAGGGAGCAGTTCTTC; V: TRBV2; size: .; J: TRBJ2-1; D: TRBD2; length: 16
CDR3: CASSPLAGVDLSGNTIYF; DNA: TGTGCCAGCAGCCCTCTTGCAGGGGTTGACCTCTCTGGAAACACCATATATTTT; V: TRBV3-1/TRBV3-2; size: .; J: TRBJ1-3; D: .; length: 18
CDR3: CASSLGTGRYPDNEQFF; DNA: TGTGCCAGCAGCTTAGGGACAGGGCGGTACCCTGACAATGAGCAGTTCTTC; V: TRBV7-9; size: .; J: TRBJ2-1; D: TRBD1; length: 17
CDR3: CASSSLEGNQETQYF; DNA: TGCGCCAGCAGCTCACTGGAGGGTAACCAAGAGACCCAGTACTTC; V: TRBV5-1; size: .; J: TRBJ2-5; D: .; length: 15
CDR3: CASSLAGAYEQYF; DNA: TGTGCCAGCAGTTTAGCGGGGGCGTACGAGCAGTACTTC; V: TRBV6-2/TRBV6-3; size: .; J: TRBJ2-7; D: TRBD2; length: 13
CDR3: CASSLLTWISGGNEQFF; DNA: TGTGCCAGCAGCTTGTTGACCTGGATCTCAGGGGGCAATGAGCAGTTCTTC; V: TRBV5-5; size: .; J: TRBJ2-1; D: TRBD1; length: 17
CDR3: CASSLSAGVGPQHF; DNA: TGTGCCAGCAGTTTGTCTGCGGGCGTTGGGCCCCAGCATTTT; V: TRBV27; size: .; J: TRBJ1-5; D: .; length: 14
CDR3: CASLSNSDSRELFF; DNA: TGTGCCAGCCTTTCGAACTCGGACTCTCGGGAGCTGTTTTTT; V: TRBV2; size: .; J: TRBJ2-2; D: .; length: 14
CDR3: CASSLFRGGTSPPWGTQYF; DNA: TGTGCCAGCAGCTTATTCCGGGGGGGGACTAGCCCACCCTGGGGGACCCAGTACTTC; V: TRBV7-2; size: once; J: TRBJ2-5; D: TRBD2; length: 19